The clone carrying this T cell receptor (beta chain) was observed many times. What it recognizes is unknown. TCR beta CDR3 region amplification was performed from RNA transcripts. During a first-round RT-PCR of the TCR CDR3, the HTBI primer set was used. TCRdb re-called the multiplex PCR reads with MiXCR, one entry per CDR3 protein. The sample holds about 400,000 distinct CDR3 sequences, about 14% seen once. Exclusion of patients followed from uncontrolled infection, other autoimmune disease, pregnancy or lactation. This specimen belongs to a study of T cells in Graves' hyperthyroidism and ophthalmopathy. The V gene lost 9 bases and the J gene lost 0 bases, with 12 bases spanning the gap. The CDR3 runs to 14 residues. Germline V gene sequence: CDR1 SGHRS, CDR2 YFSETQ. Study results and limitations: Blood samples included most of the expanded thyroid clonotypes exceeding 0.001.

The receptor's source is a woman between 25 and 40 years old with Graves' ophthalmopathy. J is TRBJ1-4 and V is TRBV5-1, with unresolved D. The source material was blood. The CDR3 region is CATCMVATNEKLFF. Here the CDR3 DNA reads TGCGCCACCTGTATGGTGGCAACTAATGAAAAACTGTTTTTT.